Sequencing of this TCR beta chain was carried out in a study of cytomegalovirus exposure and HLA in healthy donors. CDR3 size: 14 residues. The ends were cut back, 5 bases at V and 9 bases at J, with 17 bases in the middle. In germline, CDR1 is MNHEY, CDR2 SVGAGI. Using immunoSEQ multiplex PCR, the repertoire was profiled, and TCRdb retains in-frame clones only, with some absent. In the table there are roughly 120,000 clones, 88% of which are singletons. The source is a man in his late teens or twenties in good health and CMV-seropositive. Sequencing input: PBMCs. V gene TRBV6-5 combines with J gene TRBJ2-1; a weak D match, TRBD2 (6 bases). The CDR3 DNA follows: TGTGCCAGCAGTCCCCGGGACTTCTCTTTTGAGCAGTTCTTC. Translating gives CASSPRDFSFEQFF.